A single sample is the source of the 6 T cell receptor beta chains below, sequenced in a study of EBV T-cell therapy then PD-1 blockade in nasopharyngeal carcinoma. The treatment is: AdE1-LMPpoly-expanded autologous EBV-specific T-cell therapy followed by anti-PD-1 nivolumab. Sequenced by immunoSEQ multiplex PCR; TCRdb stores in-frame clones only, minus some. Here the sample spans approximately 25,000 clones, over 70% being singletons. Their antigen targets remain unknown. Sequenced material: CD8+ T cells from blood, taken at day 61 from a patient whose treatment included autologous EBV-specific T cells and nivolumab. All receptors come from a man aged 40-55 years with nasopharyngeal carcinoma.

The V and J genes are TRBV12-3 or TRBV12-4 and TRBJ1-5; D not certain. CDR3 length: 13 amino acids. Trimming removed 7 bases at V and 2 bases at J, with 9 bases between. This chain's CDR3 is CASIRGGNQPQHF. The CDR3 coding sequence is TGTGCCAGCATTCGGGGAGGCAATCAGCCCCAGCATTTT.

This clone occurred a few times. The V gene is TRBV4-3, the J gene TRBJ1-1, with D hard to call. The CDR3 loop spans 14 amino acids. The V end lost 2 bases, the J end lost 1 base, and 8 bases lay between the germline ends. Germline CDR1 is LGHNA and CDR2 is YSLEER. CDR3 region: CASSQSRTNTEAFF. CDR3 in DNA: TGCGCCAGCAGCCAATCTAGAACGAACACTGAAGCTTTCTTT.

V gene TRBV27 combines with J gene TRBJ2-1, with no clear D. Germline V gives CDR1 MNHEY, CDR2 SMNVEV (reference sequence). V was cut by 3 bases and J by 7 bases, with 7 bases left in between. This CDR3 is built from 12 residues. CDR3 in amino acids: CASSFYGNEQFF. DNA for the CDR3: TGTGCCAGCAGTTTCTATGGAAATGAGCAGTTCTTC.

This clone was seen a single time. J is TRBJ1-4 and V is TRBV4-3; TRBD1 agrees at 9 bases. The CDR3 totals 17 residues. With V trimmed by 5 bases and J by 3 bases, 10 bases remained unmatched. Germline V gene lookup returns CDR1 LGHNA and CDR2 YSLEER. As DNA, the CDR3 is TGCGCCAGCAGCGTCCGGGACAGGGCGAGGGCTAATGAAAAACTGTTTTTT. Protein: CASSVRDRARANEKLFF.

The J gene is TRBJ2-2, the V gene TRBV7-2; D unclear. The CDR3 contains 14 residues. With 5 bases removed from V and 5 bases from J, the gap between germline ends came to 12 bases. CDR1 and CDR2 from the germline V gene are SGHTA and FQGNSA. The CDR3 protein is CASSGRPGTGELFF. The CDR3 DNA is TGTGCCAGCAGCGGGCGGCCTGGGACCGGGGAGCTGTTTTTT.

This clone was found once. This chain uses TRBV5-4 with TRBJ1-4, with unresolved D. The CDR3 length is 12 residues. Trimming removed 10 bases from V and 4 bases from J, with 11 bases in between. The germline gives CDR1 SGHNT, CDR2 YYREEE (reference sequence). The CDR3 here is CAWRQFNEKLFF. The CDR3 coding sequence is TGTGCCTGGCGGCAGTTTAATGAAAAACTGTTTTTT.